This T cell receptor beta chain was retrieved from a study of OX40 agonist ivuxolimab in advanced cancers. Looking at the study overall: Ivuxolimab is an agonistic anti-OX40 (CD134) antibody, and patients were treated with it. Three patients got partial responses; one had hepatocellular carcinoma and two had cutaneous melanoma. Whole-study findings and limits: The study observed clonal expansion of CD4+ and CD8+ blood T cells by week 6 at 0.1 to 3.0 mg/kg.

This clone has just one count. The antigen remains unidentified. Sequencing used immunoSEQ multiplex PCR; TCRdb keeps in-frame clones, though not all of them. The repertoire consists of about 31,000 clones, with around 90% occurring once and the leading ten covering 58%. Exclusion applied to patients with autoimmune disease history or systemic immunosuppression. CDR3 length equals 14 residues. Deletions cut 5 bases from V and 2 bases from J, with 13 bases between. Germline loops: CDR1 SGHAT, CDR2 FQNNGV. The clonotype comes from an adult with an advanced solid tumor such as melanoma, head and neck, liver or kidney cancer. The sample here was CD4+ or CD8+ T cells sorted from blood, taken in a trial of the OX40 agonist ivuxolimab. The chain combines TRBV11-2 with TRBJ2-7; D unclear. The DNA for the CDR3 is TGTGCCAGCAGCCTCGCTATTGGAGCCTACGAGCAGTACTTC. It encodes CASSLAIGAYEQYF.